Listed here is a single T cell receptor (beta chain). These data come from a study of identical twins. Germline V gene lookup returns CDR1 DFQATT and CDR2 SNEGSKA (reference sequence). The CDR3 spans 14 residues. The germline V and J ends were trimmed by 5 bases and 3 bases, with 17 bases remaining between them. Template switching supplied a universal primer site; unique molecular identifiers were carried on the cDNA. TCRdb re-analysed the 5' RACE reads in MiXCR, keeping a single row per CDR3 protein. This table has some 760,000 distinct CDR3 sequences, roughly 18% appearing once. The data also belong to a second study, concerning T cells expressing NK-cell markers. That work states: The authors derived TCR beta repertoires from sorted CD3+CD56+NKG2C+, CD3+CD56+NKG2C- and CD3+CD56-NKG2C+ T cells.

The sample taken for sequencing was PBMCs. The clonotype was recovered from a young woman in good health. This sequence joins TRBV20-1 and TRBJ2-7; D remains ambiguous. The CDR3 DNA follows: TGCAGTGCTTCCCCCCGCAGCAGCCTCTACGAGCAGTACTTC. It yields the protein CSASPRSSLYEQYF.